A selection of T cell receptor beta chains follows, all from one sample in a study of T cells expressing NK-cell markers. From its re-call of the 5' RACE reads, TCRdb lists each CDR3 protein once, without DNA. This sample's table reports approximately 440,000 distinct CDR3 sequences. Sequencing was done on a sample of blood T cells: a sorted CD56 or NKG2C T cell subset, CD4+ or CD8+ T cells, or bulk PBMC T cells (not recorded which). All receptors derive from a woman in her forties or fifties in good health. CDR3s include the opening cysteine and the closing phenylalanine or tryptophan.

>TRBV6-6|TRBJ2-7
CASSESRPISYEQYF
>TRBV5-1|TRBJ2-4
CASSRYAGTGGKNIQYF
>TRBV7-2|TRBJ1-2
CASRGQVGYGYTF
>TRBV19|TRBJ1-2
CASSIGRGSGYTF
>TRBV29-1|TRBJ2-1
CSGSVAGGQVGNEQFF
>TRBV12-3/TRBV12-4|TRBJ1-1
CASSDRVGRNTEAFF
>TRBV20-1|TRBJ1-2
CSAKNLPNYGYTF
>TRBV5-1|TRBJ1-2
CASSLVAGGSYGYTF
>TRBV5-1|TRBJ2-5
CASSLAVQGQETQYF
>TRBV12-3/TRBV12-4|TRBJ2-5
CASSLPQGVEETQYF
>TRBV5-1|TRBJ2-2
CASSRDLLTTGELFF
>TRBV12-5|TRBJ2-7
CASGSGQGPYEQYF
>TRBV12-3/TRBV12-4|TRBJ2-3
CASRFGTPTDTQYF
>TRBV7-3|TRBJ1-2
CASSPGQGPMGYTF
>TRBV24-1|TRBJ2-1
CATSDLRRQFF